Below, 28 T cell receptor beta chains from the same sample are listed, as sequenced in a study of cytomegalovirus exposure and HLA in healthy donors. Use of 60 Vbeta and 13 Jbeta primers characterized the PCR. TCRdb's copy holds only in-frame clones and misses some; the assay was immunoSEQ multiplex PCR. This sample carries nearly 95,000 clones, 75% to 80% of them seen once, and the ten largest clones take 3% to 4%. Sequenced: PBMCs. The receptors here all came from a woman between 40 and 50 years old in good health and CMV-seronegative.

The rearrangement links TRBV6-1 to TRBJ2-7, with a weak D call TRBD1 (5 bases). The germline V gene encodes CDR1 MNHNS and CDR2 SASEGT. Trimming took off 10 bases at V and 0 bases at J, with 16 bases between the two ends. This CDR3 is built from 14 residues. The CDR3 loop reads CAIEDTHLSYEQYF. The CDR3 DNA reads TGTGCCATTGAGGACACCCACCTCTCCTACGAGCAGTACTTC.

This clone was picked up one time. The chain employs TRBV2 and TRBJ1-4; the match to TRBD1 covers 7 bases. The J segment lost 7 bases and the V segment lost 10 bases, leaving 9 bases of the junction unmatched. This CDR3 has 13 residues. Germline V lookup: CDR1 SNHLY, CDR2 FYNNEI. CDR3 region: CATMRTGGEKLFF. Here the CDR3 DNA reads TGTGCCACGATGAGGACAGGCGGTGAAAAACTGTTTTTT.

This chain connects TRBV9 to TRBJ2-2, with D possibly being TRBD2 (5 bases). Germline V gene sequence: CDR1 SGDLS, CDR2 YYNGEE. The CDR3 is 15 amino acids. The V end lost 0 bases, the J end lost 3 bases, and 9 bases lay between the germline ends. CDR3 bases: TGTGCCAGCAGCGTAGGATGGGGAGACACCGGGGAGCTGTTTTTT. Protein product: CASSVGWGDTGELFF.

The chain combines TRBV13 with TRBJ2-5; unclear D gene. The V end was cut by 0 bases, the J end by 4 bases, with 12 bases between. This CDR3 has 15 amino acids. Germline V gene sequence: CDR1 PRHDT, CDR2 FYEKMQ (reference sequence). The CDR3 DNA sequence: TGTGCCAGCAGCTTAGGCCGCAGGCCCCCAGAGACCCAGTACTTC. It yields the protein CASSLGRRPPETQYF.

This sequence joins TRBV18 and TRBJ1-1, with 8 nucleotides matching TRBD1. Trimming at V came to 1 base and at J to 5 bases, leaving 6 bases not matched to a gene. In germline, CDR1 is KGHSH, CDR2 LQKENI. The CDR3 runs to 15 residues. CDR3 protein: CASSPLGQGRTEAFF. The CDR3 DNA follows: TGTGCCAGCTCACCACTTGGACAGGGAAGGACTGAAGCTTTCTTT.

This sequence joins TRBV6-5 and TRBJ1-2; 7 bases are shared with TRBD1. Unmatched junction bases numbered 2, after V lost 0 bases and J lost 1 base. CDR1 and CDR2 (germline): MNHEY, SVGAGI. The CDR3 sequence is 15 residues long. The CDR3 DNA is TGTGCCAGCAGTTACTCCGGGGACAGTAACTATGGCTACACCTTC. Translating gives CASSYSGDSNYGYTF.

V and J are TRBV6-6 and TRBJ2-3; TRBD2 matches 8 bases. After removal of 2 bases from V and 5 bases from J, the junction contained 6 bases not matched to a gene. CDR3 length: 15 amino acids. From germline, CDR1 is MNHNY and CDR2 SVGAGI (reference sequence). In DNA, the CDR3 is TGTGCCAGCAGTTACGGAGGACTAGCTGGAGATACGCAGTATTTT. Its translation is CASSYGGLAGDTQYF.

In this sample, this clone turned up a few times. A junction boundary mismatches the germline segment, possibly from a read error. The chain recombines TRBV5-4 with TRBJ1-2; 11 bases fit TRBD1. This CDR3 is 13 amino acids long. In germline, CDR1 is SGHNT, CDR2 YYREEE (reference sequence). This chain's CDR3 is CASSAGQGAVSRF. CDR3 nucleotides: TGTGCCAGCAGCGCCGGACAGGGGGCTGTTTCCCGCTTC.

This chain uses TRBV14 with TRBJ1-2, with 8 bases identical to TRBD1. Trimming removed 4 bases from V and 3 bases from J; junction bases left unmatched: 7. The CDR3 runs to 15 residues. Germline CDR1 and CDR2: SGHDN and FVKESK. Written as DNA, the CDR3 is TGTGCCAGCAGCCTACCCGGGACAGGCCACTATGGCTACACCTTC. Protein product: CASSLPGTGHYGYTF.

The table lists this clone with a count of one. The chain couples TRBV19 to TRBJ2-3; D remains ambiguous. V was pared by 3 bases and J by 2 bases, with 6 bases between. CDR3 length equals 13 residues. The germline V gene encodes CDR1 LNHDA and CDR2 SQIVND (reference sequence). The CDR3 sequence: CASSIVNTDTQYF. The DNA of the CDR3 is TGTGCCAGTAGTATTGTAAACACAGATACGCAGTATTTT.

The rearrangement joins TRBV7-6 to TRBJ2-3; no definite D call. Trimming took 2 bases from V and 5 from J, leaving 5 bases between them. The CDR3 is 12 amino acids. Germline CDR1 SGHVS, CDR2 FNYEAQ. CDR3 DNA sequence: TGTGCCAGCAGCTTATCCCTAGATACGCAGTATTTT. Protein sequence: CASSLSLDTQYF.

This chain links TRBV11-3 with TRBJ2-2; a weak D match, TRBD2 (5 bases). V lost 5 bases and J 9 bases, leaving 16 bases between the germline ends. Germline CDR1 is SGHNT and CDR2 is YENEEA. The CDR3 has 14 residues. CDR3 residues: CASSITPGSRELFF. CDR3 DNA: TGTGCCAGCAGCATTACTCCGGGGTCCCGGGAGCTGTTTTTT.

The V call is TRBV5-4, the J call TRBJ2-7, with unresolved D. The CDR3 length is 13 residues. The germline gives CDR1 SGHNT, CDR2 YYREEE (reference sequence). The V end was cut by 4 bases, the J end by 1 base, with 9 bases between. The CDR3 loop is CASSPGGSYEQYF. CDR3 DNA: TGTGCCAGCAGCCCCGGCGGTTCCTACGAGCAGTACTTC.

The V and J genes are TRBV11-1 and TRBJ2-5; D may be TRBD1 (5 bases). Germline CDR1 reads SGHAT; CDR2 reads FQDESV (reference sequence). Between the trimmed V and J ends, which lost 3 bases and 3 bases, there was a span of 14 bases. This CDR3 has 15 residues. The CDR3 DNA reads TGTGCCAGCAGCTTGGCAGTGGGGCGCGAAGAGACCCAGTACTTC. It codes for CASSLAVGREETQYF.

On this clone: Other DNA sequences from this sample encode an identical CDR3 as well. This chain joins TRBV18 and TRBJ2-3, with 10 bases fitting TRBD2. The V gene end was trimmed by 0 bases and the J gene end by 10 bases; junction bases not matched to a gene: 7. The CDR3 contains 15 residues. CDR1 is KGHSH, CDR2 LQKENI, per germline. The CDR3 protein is CASSPPLTSGASQYF. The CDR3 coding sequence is TGTGCCAGCTCACCACCGTTAACTAGCGGGGCGTCGCAGTATTTT. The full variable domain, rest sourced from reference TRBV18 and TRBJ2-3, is NAGVMQNPRHLVRRRGQEARLRCSPMKGHSHVYWYRQLPEEGLKFMVYLQKENIIDESGMPKERFSAEFPKEGPSILRIQQVVRGDSAAYFCASSPPLTSGASQYFGPGTRLTVL.

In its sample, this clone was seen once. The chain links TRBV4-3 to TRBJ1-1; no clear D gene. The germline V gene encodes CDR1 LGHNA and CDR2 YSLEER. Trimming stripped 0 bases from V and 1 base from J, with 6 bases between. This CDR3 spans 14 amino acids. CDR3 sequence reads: CASSQDAGNTEAFF. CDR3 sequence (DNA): TGCGCCAGCAGCCAAGACGCCGGGAACACTGAAGCTTTCTTT.

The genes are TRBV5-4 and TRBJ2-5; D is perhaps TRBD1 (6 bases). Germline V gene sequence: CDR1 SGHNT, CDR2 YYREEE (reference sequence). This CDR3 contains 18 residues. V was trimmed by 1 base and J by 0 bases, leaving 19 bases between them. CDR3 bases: TGTGCCAGCAGCTTGTCCCCCACAGGGTACAAATACCAAGAGACCCAGTACTTC. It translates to CASSLSPTGYKYQETQYF.

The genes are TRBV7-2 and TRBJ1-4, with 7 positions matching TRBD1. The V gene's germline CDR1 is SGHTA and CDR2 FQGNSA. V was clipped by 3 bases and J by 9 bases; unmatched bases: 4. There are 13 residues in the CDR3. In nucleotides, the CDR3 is TGTGCCAGCAGCTTGGGGACAGTGAAAAAACTGTTTTTT. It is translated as CASSLGTVKKLFF.

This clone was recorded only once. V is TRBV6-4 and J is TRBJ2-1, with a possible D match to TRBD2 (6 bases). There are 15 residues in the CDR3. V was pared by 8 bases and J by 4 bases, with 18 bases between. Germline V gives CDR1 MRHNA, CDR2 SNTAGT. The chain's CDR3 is CASSLGAGSYNEQFF. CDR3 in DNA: TGTGCCAGCTCGTTAGGGGCGGGGTCGTACAATGAGCAGTTCTTC.

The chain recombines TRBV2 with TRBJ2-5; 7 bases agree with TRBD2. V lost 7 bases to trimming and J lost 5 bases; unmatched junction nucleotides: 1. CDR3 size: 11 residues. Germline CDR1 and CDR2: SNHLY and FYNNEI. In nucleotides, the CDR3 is TGTGCCAGCACCGGGGGGGAGACCCAGTACTTC. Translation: CASTGGETQYF.

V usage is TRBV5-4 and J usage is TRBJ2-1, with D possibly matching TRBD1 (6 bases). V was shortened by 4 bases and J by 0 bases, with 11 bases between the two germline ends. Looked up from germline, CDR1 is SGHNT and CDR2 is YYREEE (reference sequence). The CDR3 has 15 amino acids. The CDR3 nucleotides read TGTGCCAGCAGCCTAGGGGACAACTCCTACAATGAGCAGTTCTTC. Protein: CASSLGDNSYNEQFF.

For the CDR3, the DNA is TGTGCCAGCAGCTCCGGACTAGCGGGGGAGTACAATGAGCAGTTCTTC. Translation gives CASSSGLAGEYNEQFF. This chain links TRBV5-4 with TRBJ2-1; 13 bases match TRBD2. With V trimmed by 3 bases and J by 4 bases, 4 bases remained unmatched. The germline CDR1 and CDR2 sequences are SGHNT and YYREEE (reference sequence). The CDR3 totals 16 residues. The full variable domain, completed using reference TRBV5-4 and TRBJ2-1, is ETGVTQSPTHLIKTRGQQVTLRCSSQSGHNTVSWYQQALGQGPQFIFQYYREEENGRGNFPPRFSGLQFPNYSSELNVNALELDDSALYLCASSSGLAGEYNEQFFGPGTRLTVL.

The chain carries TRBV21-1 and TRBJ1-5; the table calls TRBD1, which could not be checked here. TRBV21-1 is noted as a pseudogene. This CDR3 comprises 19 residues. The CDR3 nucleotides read TGTGCCAGCAGCAAAGGTGTCTGGACACTGCATTATAGCAATCAGCCCCAGCATTTT. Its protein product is CASSKGVWTLHYSNQPQHF.

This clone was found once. The CDR3 DNA reads as TGTGCCAGCAGAAGCCGGGACAGGGGGCCCGCCGAGCAGTACTTC. It is translated as CASRSRDRGPAEQYF. This chain connects TRBV6-1 to TRBJ2-7, with 12 bases lining up with TRBD1. This CDR3 comprises 15 residues. Unmatched junction bases numbered 9, after V lost 6 bases and J lost 6 bases. The V gene's germline CDR1 is MNHNS and CDR2 SASEGT.

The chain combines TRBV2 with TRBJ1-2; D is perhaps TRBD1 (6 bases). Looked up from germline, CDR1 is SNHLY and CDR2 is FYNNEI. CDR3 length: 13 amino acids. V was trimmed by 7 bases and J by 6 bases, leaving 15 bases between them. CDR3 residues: CASTQTGGDGYTF. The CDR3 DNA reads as TGTGCCAGCACCCAAACGGGGGGCGATGGCTACACCTTC.

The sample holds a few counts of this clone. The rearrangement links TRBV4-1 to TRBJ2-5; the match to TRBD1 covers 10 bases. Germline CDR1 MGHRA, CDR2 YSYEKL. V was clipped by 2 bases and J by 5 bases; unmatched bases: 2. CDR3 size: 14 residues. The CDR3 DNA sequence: TGCGCCAGCAGCCAACAGACAGGGGGCGAGACCCAGTACTTC. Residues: CASSQQTGGETQYF.

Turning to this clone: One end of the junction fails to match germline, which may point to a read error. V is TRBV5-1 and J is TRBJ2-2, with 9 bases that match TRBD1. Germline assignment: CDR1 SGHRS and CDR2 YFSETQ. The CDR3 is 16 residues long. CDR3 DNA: TGCGCCAGCAGCTCCAAGGGACAGGGAAACATCGGGGAGCTGTTTTTT. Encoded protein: CASSSKGQGNIGELFF.

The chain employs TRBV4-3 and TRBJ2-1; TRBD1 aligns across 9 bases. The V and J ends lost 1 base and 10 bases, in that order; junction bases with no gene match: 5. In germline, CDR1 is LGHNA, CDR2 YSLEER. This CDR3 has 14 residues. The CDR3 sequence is CASSQGDRDGEQFF. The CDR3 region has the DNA TGCGCCAGCAGCCAAGGGGACAGGGACGGGGAGCAGTTCTTC.